One and the same sample provided the 5 T cell receptor beta chains below, sequenced in a study of breast tumors, draining lymph nodes, adjacent tissues. TCRdb reanalysed the multiplex PCR reads using MiXCR and keeps one entry per CDR3 protein. This table has 180,000 or so distinct CDR3 sequences, about 34% appearing once. Breast cancer patients provided tissue from their axillary draining lymph nodes. The sequenced sample was axillary lymph node tissue. The source of these receptors is a female donor with breast cancer. Some clones in this sample may be carry-over from other donors' samples.

This clonotype has ten or more counts. This chain joins TRBV28 and TRBJ2-2; unclear D gene. Germline lookup yields CDR1 MDHEN and CDR2 SYDVKM. Trimming cost V 4 bases and J 3 bases, with 3 bases left between them. CDR3 length equals 12 residues. The CDR3 loop is CASSSYTGELFF. The CDR3 DNA follows: TGTGCCAGCAGTTCCTACACCGGGGAGCTGTTTTTT.

The sample holds many counts of this clonotype. This rearrangement joins TRBV5-1 to TRBJ2-7; 8 bases map to TRBD2. The junction had 4 bases not matched to a gene; V was cut back by 2 bases and J by 6 bases. Germline CDR1 and CDR2: SGHRS and YFSETQ. This CDR3 spans 13 amino acids. The chain's CDR3 is CASSLESGSEQYF. CDR3 sequence (DNA): TGCGCCAGCAGCTTAGAAAGCGGGAGCGAGCAGTACTTC.

This chain links TRBV7-2 with TRBJ2-6; D remains unclear. V was cut by 4 bases and J by 4 bases, with 2 bases left in between. The CDR3 contains 12 residues. CDR1 is SGHTA and CDR2 is FQGNSA in the germline V gene. The CDR3 is CASSWGANVLTF. The CDR3 nucleotides read TGTGCCAGCAGCTGGGGGGCCAACGTCCTGACTTTC.

The V gene is TRBV9, the J gene TRBJ2-3; 15 bases are a match to TRBD2. The CDR3 is 17 amino acids. Germline V gene lookup returns CDR1 SGDLS and CDR2 YYNGEE. The trim removed 3 bases at V and 2 bases at J, leaving 4 bases unmatched. CDR3 amino acids: CASSAGTSGGTTDTQYF. The CDR3 coding sequence is TGTGCCAGCAGCGCAGGGACTAGCGGGGGGACCACAGATACGCAGTATTTT. The whole variable domain, remainder taken from reference TRBV9 and TRBJ2-3, is DSGVTQTPKHLITATGQRVTLRCSPRSGDLSVYWYQQSLDQGLQFLIQYYNGEERAKGNILERFSAQQFPDLHSELNLSSLELGDSALYFCASSAGTSGGTTDTQYFGPGTRLTVL.

This clonotype was recorded a few times. This clone may be a read error of a much larger clone one base away. The rearrangement links TRBV6-2 or TRBV6-3 to TRBJ2-7, with D hard to call. CDR1 is MNHEY, CDR2 SVGEGT, per germline. V was trimmed by 7 bases and J by 5 bases, leaving 18 bases between them. There are 14 residues in the CDR3. The CDR3 region has the DNA TGTGCCAGCATCCCAGGCTCCATCCCTAACGAGCAGTACTTC. This sequence encodes CASIPGSIPNEQYF.